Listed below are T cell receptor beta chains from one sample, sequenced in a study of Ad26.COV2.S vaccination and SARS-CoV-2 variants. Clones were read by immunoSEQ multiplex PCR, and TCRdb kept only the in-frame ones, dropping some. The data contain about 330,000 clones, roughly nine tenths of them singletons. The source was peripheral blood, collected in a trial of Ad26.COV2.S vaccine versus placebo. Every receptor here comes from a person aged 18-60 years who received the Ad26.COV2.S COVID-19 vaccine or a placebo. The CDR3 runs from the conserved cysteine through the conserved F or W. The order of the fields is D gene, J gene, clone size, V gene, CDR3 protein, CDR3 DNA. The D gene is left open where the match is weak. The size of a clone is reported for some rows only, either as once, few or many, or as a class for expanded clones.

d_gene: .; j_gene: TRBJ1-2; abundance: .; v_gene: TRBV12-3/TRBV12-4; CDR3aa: CASTGLKGYTF; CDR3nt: TGTGCCAGCACAGGACTGAAAGGCTACACCTTC
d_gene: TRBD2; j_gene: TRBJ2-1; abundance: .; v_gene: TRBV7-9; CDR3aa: CASSTTGTSGGSYEQFF; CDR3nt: TGTGCCAGCAGCACCACCGGGACTAGCGGGGGGTCTTATGAGCAGTTCTTC
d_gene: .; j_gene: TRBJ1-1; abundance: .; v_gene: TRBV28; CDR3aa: CASKEEGMNTEAFF; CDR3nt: TGTGCCTCTAAAGAGGAGGGCATGAACACTGAAGCTTTCTTT
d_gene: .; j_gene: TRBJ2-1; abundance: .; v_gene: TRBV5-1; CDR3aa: CASSVLADSYNEQFF; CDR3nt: TGCGCCAGCAGCGTTTTAGCGGACTCCTACAATGAGCAGTTCTTC
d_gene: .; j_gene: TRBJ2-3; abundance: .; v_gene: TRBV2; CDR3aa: CAGSQAPGFDTQYF; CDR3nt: TGTGCCGGGAGTCAGGCCCCGGGGTTTGATACGCAGTATTTT
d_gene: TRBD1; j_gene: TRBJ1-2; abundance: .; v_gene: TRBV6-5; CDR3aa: CASSQQGAGGYTF; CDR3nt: TGTGCCAGCAGTCAACAGGGGGCGGGTGGCTACACCTTC
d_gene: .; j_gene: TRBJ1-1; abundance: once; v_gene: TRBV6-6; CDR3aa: CASRSGGDDTEAFF; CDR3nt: TGTGCCAGCAGATCCGGGGGAGACGACACTGAAGCTTTCTTT
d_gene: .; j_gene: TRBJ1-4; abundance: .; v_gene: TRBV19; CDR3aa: CASSIGPGLTNEKLFF; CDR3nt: TGTGCCAGCAGTATAGGACCGGGGTTAACTAATGAAAAACTGTTTTTT
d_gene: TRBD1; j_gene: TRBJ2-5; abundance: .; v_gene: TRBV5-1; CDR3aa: CASTGGADQETQYF; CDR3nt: TGCGCCAGCACAGGGGGAGCGGACCAAGAGACCCAGTACTTC
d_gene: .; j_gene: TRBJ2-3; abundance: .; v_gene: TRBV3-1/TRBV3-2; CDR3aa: CASSQGVGTDTQYF; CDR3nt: TGTGCCAGCAGCCAAGGGGTCGGCACAGATACGCAGTATTTT
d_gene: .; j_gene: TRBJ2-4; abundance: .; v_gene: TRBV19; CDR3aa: CASSIAGLWAKNIQYF; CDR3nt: TGTGCCAGTAGTATAGCCGGACTTTGGGCCAAAAACATTCAGTACTTC
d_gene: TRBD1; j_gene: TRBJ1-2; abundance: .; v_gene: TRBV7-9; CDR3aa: CASSLTGTELYGYTF; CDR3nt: TGTGCCAGCAGCTTGACCGGGACAGAACTCTATGGCTACACCTTC
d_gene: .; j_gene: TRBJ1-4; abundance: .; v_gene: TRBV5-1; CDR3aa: CASSRVGTEGEKLFF; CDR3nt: TGCGCCAGCAGCCGGGTCGGGACTGAGGGGGAAAAACTGTTTTTT
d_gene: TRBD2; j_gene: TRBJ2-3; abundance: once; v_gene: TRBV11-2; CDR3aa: CASSGLAGTLSTDTQYF; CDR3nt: TGTGCCAGCTCAGGACTAGCGGGGACACTCTCCACAGATACGCAGTATTTT
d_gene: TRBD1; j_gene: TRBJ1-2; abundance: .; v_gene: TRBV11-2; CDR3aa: CASSFTIATPRDRDYGYTF; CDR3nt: TGTGCCAGCAGCTTCACCATAGCTACCCCCCGGGACAGGGACTATGGCTACACCTTC
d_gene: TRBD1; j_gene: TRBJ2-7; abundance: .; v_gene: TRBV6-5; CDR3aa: CASTPTGTYEQYF; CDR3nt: TGTGCCAGCACCCCGACAGGGACCTACGAGCAGTACTTC
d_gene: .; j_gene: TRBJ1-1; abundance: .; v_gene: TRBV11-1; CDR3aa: CASSHDSTEAFF; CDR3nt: TGTGCCAGCAGCCACGACAGCACTGAAGCTTTCTTT
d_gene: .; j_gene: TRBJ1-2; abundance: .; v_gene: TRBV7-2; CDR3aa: CASSLALTGSGNGYTF; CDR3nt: TGTGCCAGCAGCTTAGCGCTTACAGGGTCCGGGAATGGCTACACCTTC
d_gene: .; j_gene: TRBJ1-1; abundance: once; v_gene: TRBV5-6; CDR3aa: CASSYGTTEAFF; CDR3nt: TGTGCCAGCAGCTACGGGACAACGGAAGCTTTCTTT
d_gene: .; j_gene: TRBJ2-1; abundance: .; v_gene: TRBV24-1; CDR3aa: CATSEGRASNEQFF; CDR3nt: TGTGCCACCAGTGAGGGCAGGGCCAGCAATGAGCAGTTCTTC
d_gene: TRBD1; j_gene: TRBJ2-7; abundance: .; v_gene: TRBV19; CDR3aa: CASSIGDGTGEAEQYF; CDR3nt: TGTGCCAGTAGTATAGGAGACGGGACAGGGGAAGCGGAGCAGTACTTC
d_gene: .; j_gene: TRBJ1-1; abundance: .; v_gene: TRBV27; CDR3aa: CASSDSGTEAFF; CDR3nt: TGTGCCAGCAGCGACAGTGGGACTGAAGCTTTCTTT
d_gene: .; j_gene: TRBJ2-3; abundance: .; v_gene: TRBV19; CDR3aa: CASSKLRGSDTQYF; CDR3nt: TGTGCCAGTAGTAAGCTCAGGGGTTCGGATACGCAGTATTTT
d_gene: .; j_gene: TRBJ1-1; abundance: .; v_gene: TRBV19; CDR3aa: CASSPALRARAEAFF; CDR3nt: TGTGCCAGTAGTCCCGCGTTGCGGGCGAGGGCTGAAGCTTTCTTT
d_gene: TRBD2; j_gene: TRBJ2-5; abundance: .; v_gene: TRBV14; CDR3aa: CAPTPPSLSGGAQETQYF; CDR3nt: TGTGCCCCTACACCCCCTTCACTTAGCGGGGGGGCCCAAGAGACCCAGTACTTC
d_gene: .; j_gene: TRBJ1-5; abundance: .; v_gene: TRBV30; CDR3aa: CAWSPGENQPQHF; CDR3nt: TGTGCCTGGAGTCCGGGGGAAAATCAGCCCCAGCATTTT
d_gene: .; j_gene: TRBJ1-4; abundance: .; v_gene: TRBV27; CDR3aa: CASSPWGSNEKLFF; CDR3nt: TGTGCCAGCAGCCCCTGGGGCAGTAATGAAAAACTGTTTTTT
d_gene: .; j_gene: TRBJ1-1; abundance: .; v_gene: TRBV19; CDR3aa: CASGPSGATEAFF; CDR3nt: TGTGCCAGTGGGCCCTCGGGGGCTACTGAAGCTTTCTTT
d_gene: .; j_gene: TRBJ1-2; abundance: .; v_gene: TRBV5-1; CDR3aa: CASSLGGRAGESDNYGYTF; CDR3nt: TGCGCCAGCAGCTTGGGGGGCCGGGCAGGGGAATCGGACAACTATGGCTACACCTTC
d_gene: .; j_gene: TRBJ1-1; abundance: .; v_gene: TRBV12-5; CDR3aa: CASGLLFTPRSGKGHERAFF; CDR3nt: TGTGCTAGTGGTTTGCTCTTCACTCCGAGGAGCGGTAAGGGGCACGAAAGAGCTTTCTTT
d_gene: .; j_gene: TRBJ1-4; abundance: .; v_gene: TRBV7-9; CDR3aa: CASSTRYEGIREKLFF; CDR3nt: TGTGCCAGCAGCACCCGTTACGAGGGGATTCGGGAAAAACTGTTTTTT
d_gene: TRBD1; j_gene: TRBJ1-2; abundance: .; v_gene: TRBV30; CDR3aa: CAWTAGTGWGGYTF; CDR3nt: TGTGCCTGGACCGCCGGGACAGGGTGGGGGGGCTACACCTTC
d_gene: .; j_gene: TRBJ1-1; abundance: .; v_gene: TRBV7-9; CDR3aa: CASSTEQGLNTEAFF; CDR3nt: TGTGCCAGCAGCACAGAACAGGGACTGAACACTGAAGCTTTCTTT
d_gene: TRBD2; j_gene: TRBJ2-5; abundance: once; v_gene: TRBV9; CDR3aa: CASSVGLAGKETQYF; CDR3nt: TGTGCCAGCAGCGTGGGACTAGCGGGGAAAGAGACCCAGTACTTC
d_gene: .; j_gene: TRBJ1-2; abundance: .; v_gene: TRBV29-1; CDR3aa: CSVETGGLWGYTF; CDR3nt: TGCAGCGTTGAGACGGGGGGCTTATGGGGCTACACCTTC
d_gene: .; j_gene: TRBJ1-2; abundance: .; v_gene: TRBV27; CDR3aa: CASSLLANANYGYTF; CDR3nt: TGTGCCAGCAGTTTATTAGCAAATGCTAACTATGGCTACACCTTC
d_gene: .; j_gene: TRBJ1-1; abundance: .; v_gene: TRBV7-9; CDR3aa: CASRKGLRTEAFF; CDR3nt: TGTGCCAGCAGAAAGGGTTTAAGAACTGAAGCTTTCTTT
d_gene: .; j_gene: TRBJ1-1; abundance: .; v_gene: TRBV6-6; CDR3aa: CASTIGEGRGGTEAFF; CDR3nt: TGTGCCAGCACCATAGGGGAGGGCAGGGGAGGCACTGAAGCTTTCTTT
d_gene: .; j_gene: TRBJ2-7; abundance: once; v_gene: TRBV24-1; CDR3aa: CATSDLGPARYYEQYF; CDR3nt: TGTGCCACCAGTGATTTGGGGCCTGCCAGATACTACGAGCAGTACTTC
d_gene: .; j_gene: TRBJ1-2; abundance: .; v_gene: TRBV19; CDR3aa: CASTGGLDGYTF; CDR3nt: TGTGCCAGTACGGGGGGGCTGGATGGCTACACCTTC
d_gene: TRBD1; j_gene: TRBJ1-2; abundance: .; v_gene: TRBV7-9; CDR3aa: CASSLGREDRGHGGYTF; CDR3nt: TGTGCCAGCAGCTTAGGGAGGGAGGACAGGGGGCACGGTGGCTACACCTTC
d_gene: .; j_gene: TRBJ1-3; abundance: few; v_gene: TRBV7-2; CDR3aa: CASSSLSRNTIYF; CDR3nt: TGTGCCAGCAGCTCCCTGAGTCGAAACACCATATATTTT
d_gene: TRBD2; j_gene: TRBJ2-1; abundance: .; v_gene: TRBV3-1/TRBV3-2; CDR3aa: CASSQDELAGYNEQFF; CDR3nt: TGTGCCAGCAGCCAAGATGAACTAGCGGGGTACAATGAGCAGTTCTTC
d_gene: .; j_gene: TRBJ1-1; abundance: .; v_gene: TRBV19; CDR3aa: CASSIELMNTEAFF; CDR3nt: TGTGCCAGTAGTATAGAGCTTATGAACACTGAAGCTTTCTTT
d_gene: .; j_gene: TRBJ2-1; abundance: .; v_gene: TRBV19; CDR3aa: CASGWGLGNNEQFF; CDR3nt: TGTGCCAGTGGGTGGGGCCTGGGGAACAATGAGCAGTTCTTC
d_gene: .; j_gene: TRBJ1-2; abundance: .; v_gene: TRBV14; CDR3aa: CASSQEVIGGYTF; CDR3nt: TGTGCCAGCAGCCAAGAAGTTATAGGCGGCTACACCTTC
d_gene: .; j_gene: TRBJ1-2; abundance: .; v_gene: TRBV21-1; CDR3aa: CASSKGSGQDLNYGYTF; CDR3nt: TGTGCCAGCAGCAAAGGAAGTGGACAGGACCTTAACTATGGCTACACCTTC
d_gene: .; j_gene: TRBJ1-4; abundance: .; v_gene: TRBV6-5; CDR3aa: CASSPTLTNEKLFF; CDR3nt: TGTGCCAGCAGCCCGACTCTAACTAATGAAAAACTGTTTTTT
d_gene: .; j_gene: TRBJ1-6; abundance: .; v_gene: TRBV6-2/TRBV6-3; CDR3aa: CASSFPQSLSALHF; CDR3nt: TGTGCCAGCAGTTTTCCCCAGAGTCTGTCGGCCCTCCACTTT
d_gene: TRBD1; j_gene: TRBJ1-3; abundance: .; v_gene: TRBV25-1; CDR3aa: CASTLQGIGNTIYF; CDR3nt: TGTGCCAGCACGCTACAGGGGATTGGAAACACCATATATTTT
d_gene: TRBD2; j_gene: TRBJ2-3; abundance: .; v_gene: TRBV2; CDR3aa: CASSSYLAGVADTQYF; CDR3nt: TGTGCCAGCAGTTCTTACTTAGCGGGGGTTGCAGATACGCAGTATTTT
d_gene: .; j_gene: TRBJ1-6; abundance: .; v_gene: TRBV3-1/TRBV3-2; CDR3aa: CASSHRDRNNSPLHF; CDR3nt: TGTGCCAGCAGCCATCGTGACAGGAATAATTCACCCCTCCACTTT
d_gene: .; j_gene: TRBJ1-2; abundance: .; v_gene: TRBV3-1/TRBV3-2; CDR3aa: CASSPTRKARGYTF; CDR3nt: TGTGCCAGCAGCCCTACTCGGAAAGCGCGTGGCTACACCTTC
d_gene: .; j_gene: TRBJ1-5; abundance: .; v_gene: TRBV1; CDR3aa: CTSSQPGHQPQHF; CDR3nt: TGCACCAGCAGCCAACCAGGCCATCAGCCCCAGCATTTT
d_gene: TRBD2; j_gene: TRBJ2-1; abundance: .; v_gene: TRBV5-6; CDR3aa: CASSLTSGRGSYNEQFF; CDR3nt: TGTGCCAGCAGCTTGACTAGCGGGAGGGGCTCCTACAATGAGCAGTTCTTC
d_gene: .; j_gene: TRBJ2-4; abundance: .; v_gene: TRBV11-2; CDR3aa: CASSLVTTGNIQYF; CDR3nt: TGTGCCAGCAGCTTAGTTACAACGGGGAACATTCAGTACTTC
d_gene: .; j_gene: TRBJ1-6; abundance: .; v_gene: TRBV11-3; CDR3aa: CASSLMSYNSPLHF; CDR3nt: TGTGCCAGCAGCTTAATGTCCTATAATTCACCCCTCCACTTT
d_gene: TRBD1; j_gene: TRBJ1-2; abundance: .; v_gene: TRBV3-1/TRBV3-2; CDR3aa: CASSTNRDSYGYTF; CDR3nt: TGTGCCAGCAGCACCAACCGGGACAGCTATGGCTACACCTTC
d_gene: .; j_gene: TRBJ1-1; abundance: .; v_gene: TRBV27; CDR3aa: CASSLDWGRRSTEAFF; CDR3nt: TGTGCCAGCAGTCTAGACTGGGGGCGCAGGAGCACTGAAGCTTTCTTT